The rows below give T cell receptor beta chains drawn from one sample of a study of T-cell reconstitution after alpha-beta-depleted transplantation in children. TCRdb ran MiXCR on the PCR reads and lists one entry per CDR3 protein. Of hundreds of thousands of distinct CDR3 sequences listed, approximately 20% are singletons. Sequences were derived from PBMCs from the stem cell graft donor, sampled from the stem cell graft. All receptors derive from a human donor who donated a stem cell graft to a child with acute lymphoblastic leukemia. The CDR3 runs from the conserved cysteine through the conserved F or W. Each record gives: V gene, D gene, J gene, clone size, CDR3 DNA, CDR3 protein. A D gene is named only where the DNA matches it firmly. A row's size may be missing; if present it is once, few, many or a size class.

TRBV6-5,.,TRBJ1-1,.,TGTGCCAGCAGTTACTCGAGTAGGCAGGGGATGGGGTTCTTT,CASSYSSRQGMGFF
TRBV19,TRBD1,TRBJ1-1,many,TGTGCCAGTAGTCTGGGACAGGTCCCCACTGAAGCTTTCTTT,CASSLGQVPTEAFF
TRBV7-7,.,TRBJ2-1,few,TGTGCCAGCAGCGCCGGGGTAACTGCCTACAATGAGCAGTTCTTC,CASSAGVTAYNEQFF
TRBV2,.,TRBJ2-2,.,TGTGCCAGCAGTGAAGCGCTGGCTTACGCAAGTAGCACCGGGGAGCTGTTTTTT,CASSEALAYASSTGELFF
TRBV20-1,TRBD2,TRBJ2-3,few,TGCAGTGCTAAGATAGCGGGGGCAAGATGGAATACGCAGTATTTT,CSAKIAGARWNTQYF
TRBV27,.,TRBJ1-5,many,TGTGCCAGCAGTGCCACGGTGAATCAGCCCCAGCATTTT,CASSATVNQPQHF
TRBV10-3,TRBD1,TRBJ2-5,.,TGTGCCATCAGTGAGACTGGGACAGGGGGAGGCCAAGAGACCCAGTACTTC,CAISETGTGGGQETQYF
TRBV27,TRBD1,TRBJ2-7,few,TGTGCCAGCAGTTTGACAGGGGTCTATCCCTACGAGCAGTACTTC,CASSLTGVYPYEQYF
TRBV12-3/TRBV12-4,TRBD2,TRBJ2-7,.,TGTGCCAGCAGCTGGACTAGCGGGAGAAGGCCGTACGAGCAGTACTTC,CASSWTSGRRPYEQYF
TRBV11-1,TRBD1,TRBJ2-1,.,TGTGCCAGCAGTTACCGACCGGGACAGCCGATCATGAATGAGCAGTTCTTC,CASSYRPGQPIMNEQFF
TRBV29-1,.,TRBJ1-2,few,TGCAGCGTTGAGGGGCATGGCTACACCTTC,CSVEGHGYTF
TRBV12-3/TRBV12-4,.,TRBJ1-5,.,TGTGCCAGCAGTTGGGTTTCCGAGTATAGCAATCAGCCCCAGCATTTT,CASSWVSEYSNQPQHF
TRBV19,TRBD1,TRBJ1-2,.,TGTGCCAGTATCGCGGCAGGGGGCTTGAACTATGGCTACACCTTC,CASIAAGGLNYGYTF
TRBV18,.,TRBJ1-4,.,TGTGCCAGCTCACAAGACAGACTCAATGAAAAACTGTTTTTT,CASSQDRLNEKLFF
TRBV27,TRBD1,TRBJ1-2,.,TGTGCCAGCAGGCCTCTTGGCAGCAGGGGGCCCCCGGGCTATGGCTACACCTTC,CASRPLGSRGPPGYGYTF
TRBV7-3,.,TRBJ2-5,few,TGTGCCAGCAGCCCGGGACAGCGGGTCCAAGAGACCCAGTACTTC,CASSPGQRVQETQYF
TRBV19,.,TRBJ2-7,few,TGTGCCAGTAGTATAGCAGGACTTACCTACGAGCAGTACTTC,CASSIAGLTYEQYF
TRBV9,.,TRBJ1-1,.,TGTGCCAGCAGCGGCCCGGTGCAGAACACTGAAGCTTTCTTT,CASSGPVQNTEAFF
TRBV5-1,.,TRBJ1-5,.,TGCGCCAGCAGCTTGTGGTCAGGTAGCAATCAGCCCCAGCATTTT,CASSLWSGSNQPQHF
TRBV18,.,TRBJ2-5,once,TGTGCCAGCTCACCAAATTTGGGAGAGACCCAGTACTTC,CASSPNLGETQYF
TRBV29-1,.,TRBJ2-5,.,TGCAGCGTCCAAGACTGGGTTTTGGAGACCCAGTACTTC,CSVQDWVLETQYF
TRBV20-1,TRBD2,TRBJ2-3,.,TGCAGTGCTGACATGCCCCTAGCGGGGAGATTCGAGGGCACAGATACGCAGTATTTT,CSADMPLAGRFEGTDTQYF
TRBV6-1,TRBD2,TRBJ2-2,.,TGTGCCAGCAGCGTAGCGGGAGAAGGCGGGGAGCTGTTTTTT,CASSVAGEGGELFF
TRBV7-2,.,TRBJ2-5,.,TGTGCCAGCAGCAAAACGCAGGGGATTGAAGAGACCCAGTACTTC,CASSKTQGIEETQYF
TRBV29-1,TRBD1,TRBJ2-7,few,TGCAGCGTTGAAGTACGTACAGGGGGCTTGTACGAGCAGTACTTC,CSVEVRTGGLYEQYF
TRBV12-3/TRBV12-4,.,TRBJ2-1,few,TGTGCCAGCACGCCACTCCGCCGGGGCTACGCTCTTGATGAGCAGTTCTTC,CASTPLRRGYALDEQFF
TRBV7-9,.,TRBJ2-1,.,TGTGCCAGCAGCTTCCGATTAGCGGAGCCCAATGAGCAGTTCTTC,CASSFRLAEPNEQFF
TRBV12-3/TRBV12-4,TRBD2,TRBJ2-5,few,TGTGCCAGCAGTTTAGCGGGGCAGCTAGCGGGAGGAGAGACCCAGTACTTC,CASSLAGQLAGGETQYF
TRBV7-8,.,TRBJ2-5,few,TGTGCCAGCAGCCCTGGGGCAGGGGGGCCAGAGACCCAGTACTTC,CASSPGAGGPETQYF
TRBV3-1,TRBD2,TRBJ2-1,.,TGTGCCAGCAGCCGACTAGCGGGAGAGAGGGATGAGCAGTTCTTC,CASSRLAGERDEQFF
TRBV14,TRBD1,TRBJ2-1,.,TGTGCCAGCAGCCAGGGACAGGGGACTGAGCAGTTCTTC,CASSQGQGTEQFF
TRBV4-1,TRBD2,TRBJ2-7,few,TGCGCCAGCAGCCTTTTCGAGCGGGGAAGCTCCTACGAGCAGTACTTC,CASSLFERGSSYEQYF
TRBV20-1,.,TRBJ2-7,.,TGCAGTGCTAGAGATCATAGGACCGCCTACGACCAGTACTTC,CSARDHRTAYDQYF
TRBV5-6,TRBD1,TRBJ2-3,.,TGTGCCCTCGTGGGGGACAGGATCACAGATACGCAGTATTTT,CALVGDRITDTQYF
TRBV5-5,.,TRBJ1-1,.,TGTGCCAGCAGCTCGGCCAGATCTGGAGGTGCTGCGGAGGGAGCTTTCTTT,CASSSARSGGAAEGAFF
TRBV20-1,.,TRBJ1-6,few,TGCAGTGCTAGAGTCAGCCTCACTTCACCCCTCCACTTT,CSARVSLTSPLHF
TRBV5-5,TRBD1,TRBJ1-5,.,TGTGCCAGCAGGGGAGGGACAGGGGTAAATCAGCCCCAGCATTTT,CASRGGTGVNQPQHF
TRBV9,.,TRBJ2-1,few,TGTGCCAGCAGCGCCACCCCAGGATACTACAATGAGCAGTTCTTC,CASSATPGYYNEQFF
TRBV10-3,.,TRBJ2-7,.,TGTGCCATCAGCGGAAGCTCGCGACAGCCCTCCTACGAGCAGTACTTC,CAISGSSRQPSYEQYF
TRBV4-1,.,TRBJ1-1,few,TGCGCCAGCCATGGGGCCCGTGAGGCTTTCTTT,CASHGAREAFF
TRBV29-1,TRBD2,TRBJ2-5,.,TGCAGCGTCTTAGGACTAGCGGGAGAAGAGACCCAGTACTTC,CSVLGLAGEETQYF
TRBV7-9,.,TRBJ2-7,few,TGTGCTACCACCGTCGGGGGAGAGGACGAGCAGTACTTC,CATTVGGEDEQYF
TRBV19,.,TRBJ1-1,.,TGTGCCAGTAGTACTGGGGGACCGGGGACTGAAGCTTTCTTT,CASSTGGPGTEAFF
TRBV6-5,TRBD1,TRBJ1-2,.,TGTGCCAGCAGTTACTTCGGACAGGGTCTAATGGGCGGCTACACCTTC,CASSYFGQGLMGGYTF
TRBV27,.,TRBJ2-4,.,TGTGCCAGCAGTCCTCTTCAGGGGACCAGGAGTCAGTACTTC,CASSPLQGTRSQYF
TRBV6-5,TRBD2,TRBJ2-1,few,TGTGCCAGCAGTTACTATTCGGGAGGGGGCTACAATGAGCAGTTCTTC,CASSYYSGGGYNEQFF